This T cell receptor (beta chain) was found in a study of shared clonotypes between healthy human individuals. There were no recent acute infections or vaccinations among the donors, who were healthy HIV-negative adults. It was into CD45RA+ naive and CD45RA-negative memory subsets that the CD4+ cells were split. The CDR3 runs 14 residues. Germline CDR1 is SNHLY and CDR2 is FYNNEI. V was pared by 4 bases and J by 4 bases, with 11 bases between. Splitting of each subset's genomic DNA was done evenly across several immunoSEQ plates. Libraries were prepared by immunoSEQ multiplex PCR; TCRdb keeps only in-frame clonotypes and omits some of them. The table includes about 2 million clones, over 85% detected once. Concerning this clone itself: Its specificity is not known.

Study-wide points: Even with large depth, rarefaction showed that sorted-subset sequencing was incomplete.

V usage is TRBV2 and J usage is TRBJ1-3; maybe TRBD1 (6 bases). Sequencing input: naive CD4+ T cells sorted from blood. Specified subset: CD45RA+ positively selected. This sequence was found in a man younger than 35 in good health. The DNA for the CDR3 is TGTGCCAGCAGTGTCGGGGGGGGCGGAAACACCATATATTTT. Protein sequence: CASSVGGGGNTIYF.